One sample yielded the 28 T cell receptor beta chains listed below, sequenced in a study of OX40 agonist ivuxolimab in advanced cancers. Sequenced by immunoSEQ multiplex PCR; TCRdb stores in-frame clones only, minus some. The repertoire holds roughly 97,000 clones, with around 90% as singletons. Here the sequenced sample was CD4+ or CD8+ T cells sorted from blood, taken in a trial of the OX40 agonist ivuxolimab. The origin of the receptors is an adult with an advanced solid tumor such as melanoma, head and neck, liver or kidney cancer.

J is TRBJ1-5 and V is TRBV28, with D tentatively TRBD1 (5 bases). The germline V gene has CDR1 MDHEN and CDR2 SYDVKM. The CDR3 consists of 14 residues. V was trimmed by 6 bases and J by 2 bases, leaving 11 bases between them. CDR3 sequence reads: CASSLTGGNQPQHF. CDR3 bases: TGTGCCAGCAGCCTAACGGGGGGCAATCAGCCCCAGCATTTT.

This rearrangement joins TRBV6-1 to TRBJ2-7, with 11 bases lining up with TRBD1. The CDR3 totals 13 residues. The V and J ends lost 6 bases and 3 bases, in that order; junction bases with no gene match: 1. The germline V gene has CDR1 MNHNS and CDR2 SASEGT. Here the CDR3 reads CASRGTGGYEQYF. The CDR3 DNA sequence: TGTGCCAGCAGGGGGACAGGGGGCTACGAGCAGTACTTC.

The chain carries TRBV30 and TRBJ2-1; 10 nucleotides match TRBD1. Germline trimming cut 3 bases from V and 7 bases from J; bases unmatched to any gene: 3. CDR1 is GTSNPN, CDR2 SVGIG, per germline (reference sequence). This CDR3 comprises 13 residues. CDR3 in amino acids: CAWSTGQGNEQFF. The CDR3 nucleotides are TGTGCCTGGAGCACGGGACAGGGGAATGAGCAGTTCTTC.

V is TRBV28 and J is TRBJ1-5; 7 bases match TRBD1. The CDR3 has 14 amino acids. The germline V gene has CDR1 MDHEN and CDR2 SYDVKM. The J segment lost 3 bases and the V segment lost 6 bases, leaving 5 bases of the junction unmatched. CDR3 residues: CASSRTGFNQPQHF. The CDR3 DNA reads TGTGCCAGCAGCCGGACAGGTTTCAATCAGCCCCAGCATTTT.

The chain joins TRBV2 to TRBJ2-7; D is uncertain. The CDR3 covers 12 residues. V lost 5 bases and J lost 5, with 10 bases in between. Germline loops: CDR1 SNHLY, CDR2 FYNNEI. The CDR3 bases are TGTGCCAGCAGTCGGGCGACAAACGAGCAGTACTTC. Amino acids: CASSRATNEQYF.

This clone occurred a few times. The chain combines TRBV6-6 with TRBJ1-2; tentatively, D is TRBD1 (6 bases). The CDR3 consists of 10 residues. Germline CDR1 MNHNY, CDR2 SVGAGI (reference sequence). Deletions cut 6 bases from V and 11 bases from J, with 10 bases between. CDR3 nucleotide sequence: TGTGCCAGCAGACGGACAGTTTACACCTTC. Amino acid sequence: CASRRTVYTF.

This clone appeared a few times. The chain recombines TRBV6-6 with TRBJ2-2; D is undetermined. Germline V gene sequence: CDR1 MNHNY, CDR2 SVGAGI (reference sequence). This CDR3 spans 13 amino acids. Trimming removed 2 bases from V and 3 bases from J, with 4 bases in between. The chain's CDR3 is CASSYDDTGELFF. Written as DNA, the CDR3 is TGTGCCAGCAGTTACGATGACACCGGGGAGCTGTTTTTT.

This clone is a singleton in its sample. This rearrangement joins TRBV19 to TRBJ2-5; D assignment may be TRBD1 or TRBD2 (5 bases each). CDR1 and CDR2 (germline): LNHDA, SQIVND (reference sequence). The CDR3 runs to 16 residues. Trimming removed 5 bases at V and 1 base at J, with 17 bases between. CDR3 sequence (DNA): TGTGCCAGTAGTCTTACCCCGAGGGACGCCCAAGAGACCCAGTACTTC. It codes for CASSLTPRDAQETQYF.

The chain employs TRBV7-2 and TRBJ1-1, with D perhaps TRBD1 (6 bases). The length of the CDR3 is 18 residues. V lost 0 bases to trimming and J lost 1 base, with 18 bases between them. The germline CDR1 and CDR2 sequences are SGHTA and FQGNSA. The CDR3 nucleotides are TGTGCCAGCAGCTTAGCGATTCGGACAGTTTCACGGAACACTGAAGCTTTCTTT. This translates into CASSLAIRTVSRNTEAFF.

This chain joins TRBV5-1 and TRBJ2-1; the match to TRBD1 covers 7 bases. CDR1 and CDR2 from the germline V gene are SGHRS and YFSETQ. Losses at the gene ends were 4 bases for V and 15 bases for J; bases not matched to a gene: 10. This CDR3 region has 12 residues. CDR3 in DNA: TGCGCCAGCAGCCAATCACCGGGACAGCCGTTCTTC. This translates into CASSQSPGQPFF.

The V and J genes are TRBV11-3 and TRBJ2-1; D remains unclear. Germline V gene sequence: CDR1 SGHNT, CDR2 YENEEA. The CDR3 runs to 11 residues. Trimming shortened V by 1 base and J by 12 bases, and 7 bases separated the two germline ends. CDR3 sequence: CASSLGGGQFF. The CDR3 DNA is TGTGCCAGCAGCTTAGGGGGTGGGCAGTTCTTC. Looking up the rest from reference TRBV11-3 and TRBJ2-1 gives the full variable domain: EAGVVQSPRYKIIEKKQPVAFWCNPISGHNTLYWYLQNLGQGPELLIRYENEEAVDDSQLPKDRFSAERLKGVDSTLKIQPAELGDSAVYLCASSLGGGQFFGPGTRLTVL.

The rearrangement links TRBV5-1 to TRBJ1-6, with D perhaps TRBD1 (6 bases). In germline, CDR1 is SGHRS, CDR2 YFSETQ. Trimming removed 6 bases from V and 3 bases from J, with 16 bases in between. This CDR3 is 16 amino acids long. As DNA, the CDR3 is TGCGCCAGCAATCCTGGACAGCTAGACTATAATTCACCCCTCCACTTT. Protein: CASNPGQLDYNSPLHF.

The J gene is TRBJ2-5, the V gene TRBV7-6; 9 positions match TRBD1. Losses at the gene ends were 5 bases for V and 4 bases for J; bases not matched to a gene: 5. From germline, CDR1 is SGHVS and CDR2 FNYEAQ. The CDR3 is made up of 14 amino acids. The CDR3 is CASSIGQGRETQYF. The CDR3 coding sequence is TGTGCCAGCAGCATCGGACAGGGGAGAGAGACCCAGTACTTC.

The V call is TRBV7-2, the J call TRBJ2-5; weak D call: TRBD1 (7 bases). The CDR3 is 16 amino acids. V shed 3 bases and J shed 2 bases, with 16 bases lying between them. CDR1 is SGHTA and CDR2 is FQGNSA in the germline V gene. The CDR3 loop reads CASSFGVPGGQETQYF. CDR3 in DNA: TGTGCCAGCAGCTTTGGGGTCCCAGGGGGGCAAGAGACCCAGTACTTC.

This chain uses TRBV5-1 with TRBJ2-5; D not resolved. This CDR3 has 14 amino acids. With 0 bases removed from V and 4 bases from J, the gap between germline ends came to 10 bases. The germline V gene encodes CDR1 SGHRS and CDR2 YFSETQ. The CDR3 DNA reads TGCGCCAGCAGCTTGGGCAGCAGCCCAGAGACCCAGTACTTC. The encoded protein is CASSLGSSPETQYF. Full variable domain (outside the CDR3, taken from reference TRBV5-1 and TRBJ2-5): KAGVTQTPRYLIKTRGQQVTLSCSPISGHRSVSWYQQTPGQGLQFLFEYFSETQRNKGNFPGRFSGRQFSNSRSEMNVSTLELGDSALYLCASSLGSSPETQYFGPGTRLLVL.

This chain links TRBV27 with TRBJ2-6; D remains ambiguous. This CDR3 comprises 14 residues. The V end was cut by 3 bases, the J end by 0 bases, with 3 bases between. The germline CDR1 and CDR2 sequences are MNHEY and SMNVEV (reference sequence). CDR3 nucleotides: TGTGCCAGCAGTTTGAACTCTGGGGCCAACGTCCTGACTTTC. This gives the protein CASSLNSGANVLTF. Drawing the rest from reference TRBV27 and TRBJ2-6, the complete variable domain is EAQVTQNPRYLITVTGKKLTVTCSQNMNHEYMSWYRQDPGLGLRQIYYSMNVEVTDKGDVPEGYKVSRKEKRNFPLILESPSPNQTSLYFCASSLNSGANVLTFGAGSRLTVL.

The V gene is TRBV7-2, the J gene TRBJ2-1; TRBD2 matches 8 bases. Germline V gene data show CDR1 as SGHTA and CDR2 as FQGNSA. V shed 2 bases and J 8 bases; nucleotides not matched to a gene: 2. This CDR3 has 13 residues. Here the CDR3 DNA reads TGTGCCAGCAGCTTACCTAGCGGGTATGAGCAGTTCTTC. This encodes CASSLPSGYEQFF.

The gene calls are TRBV9 and TRBJ2-5, with 9 bases identical to TRBD1. Germline V gene sequence: CDR1 SGDLS, CDR2 YYNGEE. The CDR3 is 16 amino acids. Losses at the gene ends were 4 bases for V and 0 bases for J; bases not matched to a gene: 7. The CDR3 region is CASSIRTGAYQETQYF. The CDR3 nucleotides read TGTGCCAGCAGCATTAGGACAGGGGCTTACCAAGAGACCCAGTACTTC.

The chain uses TRBV7-2 and TRBJ2-7; D tentatively fits TRBD1 or TRBD2 (6 bases each). This CDR3 comprises 15 residues. Per germline, CDR1 SGHTA and CDR2 FQGNSA. Trimming stripped 3 bases from V and 9 bases from J, with 21 bases between. CDR3 residues: CASSFLTGGSTRQYF. CDR3 in DNA: TGTGCCAGCAGCTTCTTGACAGGAGGGTCTACGAGGCAGTACTTC.

The chain uses TRBV28 and TRBJ1-2; no reliable D call. The CDR3 spans 8 residues. CDR1 and CDR2 (germline): MDHEN, SYDVKM. The CDR3 DNA is TGTGCAATCGATGGCTACACCTTC. Its protein product is CAIDGYTF.

This chain connects TRBV5-6 to TRBJ1-4; 7 positions agree with TRBD1. CDR1 is SGHDT and CDR2 is YYEEEE in the germline V gene. This CDR3 comprises 14 residues. Trimming removed 4 bases from V and 4 bases from J; junction bases left unmatched: 4. CDR3 region: CASSTTGSNEKLFF. CDR3 coding DNA: TGTGCCAGCAGCACGACAGGGAGTAATGAAAAACTGTTTTTT.

The V call is TRBV6-5, the J call TRBJ2-7, with 7 bases aligning to TRBD1. The CDR3 spans 15 residues. Germline CDR1 is MNHEY and CDR2 is SVGAGI. Losses at the gene ends were 6 bases for V and 0 bases for J; bases not matched to a gene: 8. CDR3 region: CASRPAGTDSYEQYF. In DNA form, the CDR3 reads TGTGCCAGCAGACCTGCCGGGACAGACTCCTACGAGCAGTACTTC.

V gene TRBV18 combines with J gene TRBJ2-7; either TRBD1 or TRBD2 may fit D (5 bases each). Deletions cut 3 bases from V and 1 base from J, with 10 bases between. Germline V CDR1 and CDR2: KGHSH, LQKENI. The CDR3 length is 14 residues. CDR3: CASSPGDGSYEQYF. Here the CDR3 DNA reads TGTGCCAGCTCACCTGGGGACGGATCCTACGAGCAGTACTTC.

The chain is built from TRBV9 and TRBJ1-1, with a tentative D call TRBD1 (6 bases). Trimming left V 1 base short and J 1 base short, with 11 bases between. Germline values: CDR1 SGDLS, CDR2 YYNGEE. This CDR3 contains 15 residues. CDR3 coding DNA: TGTGCCAGCAGCGTACAGGGGTTGGGGAACACTGAAGCTTTCTTT. As protein: CASSVQGLGNTEAFF.

The sample holds one count of this clone. V usage is TRBV7-2 and J usage is TRBJ2-5; the match to TRBD2 covers 7 bases. The trim removed 5 bases at V and 6 bases at J, leaving 9 bases unmatched. Germline CDR1 reads SGHTA; CDR2 reads FQGNSA. This CDR3 is built from 14 residues. The CDR3 DNA reads as TGTGCCAGCAGCCCACAACCAGCGGGACAGACCCAGTACTTC. Amino acids: CASSPQPAGQTQYF.

The gene calls are TRBV7-2 and TRBJ1-2, with a tentative D call TRBD1 (6 bases). Germline V gene data show CDR1 as SGHTA and CDR2 as FQGNSA. V was pared by 5 bases and J by 4 bases, with 14 bases between. This CDR3 is 14 amino acids long. The CDR3 loop is CASSHPDRIYGYTF. DNA for the CDR3: TGTGCCAGCAGCCACCCCGACAGGATCTATGGCTACACCTTC.

The J gene is TRBJ2-2, the V gene TRBV6-5, with D possibly TRBD1 on 5 matching bases. Germline V gene lookup returns CDR1 MNHEY and CDR2 SVGAGI. This CDR3 comprises 15 residues. V gave up 2 bases and J gave up 4 bases, with 11 bases separating them. CDR3 nucleotides: TGTGCCAGCAGTTACCAGGGTTCCACCACCGGGGAGCTGTTTTTT. Protein: CASSYQGSTTGELFF.

This chain uses TRBV27 with TRBJ1-6; D remains ambiguous. The V end lost 8 bases, the J end lost 0 bases, and 8 bases lay between the germline ends. Germline lookup yields CDR1 MNHEY and CDR2 SMNVEV (reference sequence). The CDR3 covers 14 residues. For the CDR3, the DNA is TGTGCCAGCTGCCAAAGCTCCTATAATTCACCCCTCCACTTT. Translation gives CASCQSSYNSPLHF.